This is a list of T cell receptor beta chains from one sample in a study of blood T cell repertoires in COVID-19. Data came from immunoSEQ multiplex PCR; TCRdb stores just in-frame clones and leaves some out. The sample includes 250,000 to 300,000 clones, around four fifths of them seen just once. The sequenced material came from peripheral blood. The receptors shown here come from an elderly man with acute or convalescent COVID-19. Both conserved end residues are part of each CDR3. D genes are given only for firm matches. Not every row has a clone size; where given, it reads once, few, many or a size class.

size: NA; J: TRBJ2-7; D: NA; V: TRBV2; DNA: TGTGCCAGCAGTGCCCAGCGGGCCGGGCAGTACTTC; CDR3: CASSAQRAGQYF
size: NA; J: TRBJ2-3; D: TRBD2; V: TRBV6-5; DNA: TGTGCCAGCAGTTACTCGGGGGGAAGCGGGGGTCATACGCAGTATTTT; CDR3: CASSYSGGSGGHTQYF
size: NA; J: TRBJ1-1; D: TRBD1; V: TRBV6-4; DNA: TGTGCCAGCAGTGTCCAGGGGGCGAGCACTGAAGCTTTCTTT; CDR3: CASSVQGASTEAFF
size: NA; J: TRBJ2-1; D: TRBD2; V: TRBV24-1; DNA: TGTGCCACCAGTGATCCAATATCCGGGACTAGCGAAGAGGAGCAGTTCTTC; CDR3: CATSDPISGTSEEEQFF
size: NA; J: TRBJ2-7; D: NA; V: TRBV5-1; DNA: TGCGCCAGCAGCAGGGTTTCCGGGGAACTCTACGAGCAGTACTTC; CDR3: CASSRVSGELYEQYF
size: NA; J: TRBJ2-3; D: TRBD1; V: TRBV3-1/TRBV3-2; DNA: TGTGCCAGCAGCCTGTCCGGGACAGGGAGAACAGATACGCAGTATTTT; CDR3: CASSLSGTGRTDTQYF
size: NA; J: TRBJ1-4; D: NA; V: TRBV18; DNA: TGTGCCAGCTCACCAGCAGGGTTAGGGGAAAAACTGTTTTTT; CDR3: CASSPAGLGEKLFF
size: once; J: TRBJ2-7; D: NA; V: TRBV29-1; DNA: TGCAGCGGCGGCAGGGGTAGGAACGAGCAGTACTTC; CDR3: CSGGRGRNEQYF
size: few; J: TRBJ2-6; D: NA; V: TRBV19; DNA: TGTGCCAGTAGGGTTAGGACTTCTGGGGCCAACGTCCTGACTTTC; CDR3: CASRVRTSGANVLTF
size: NA; J: TRBJ2-2; D: NA; V: TRBV3-1/TRBV3-2; DNA: TGTGCCAGCAGCCAAGGAGTTTCCGGGGAGCTGTTTTTT; CDR3: CASSQGVSGELFF
size: NA; J: TRBJ2-7; D: TRBD2; V: TRBV5-1; DNA: TGCGCCAGCAGAAGCGGGGGGCCCCAGCTTGGGCAGTACTTC; CDR3: CASRSGGPQLGQYF
size: NA; J: TRBJ1-5; D: TRBD1; V: TRBV27; DNA: TGTGCCAGCAGATCACACCAACCCCCTTATTCGACAGGGGGAAATCAGCCCCAGCATTTT; CDR3: CASRSHQPPYSTGGNQPQHF
size: NA; J: TRBJ2-2; D: NA; V: TRBV5-1; DNA: TGCGCCAGCAGCTTGCCCAGGGAAACCGGGGAGCTGTTTTTT; CDR3: CASSLPRETGELFF
size: NA; J: TRBJ2-6; D: TRBD2; V: TRBV19; DNA: TGTGCCAGCAGCACTAGCGGGAGGGCTGGGGCCAACGTCCTGACTTTC; CDR3: CASSTSGRAGANVLTF
size: NA; J: TRBJ2-3; D: NA; V: TRBV24-1; DNA: TGTGCCACCAGTTCGTATCGGGGTATTTCTGATACGCAGTATTTT; CDR3: CATSSYRGISDTQYF
size: NA; J: TRBJ1-6; D: NA; V: TRBV6-5; DNA: TGTGCCAGCAGTTGGGGACGGGAGAATTCACCCCTCCACTTT; CDR3: CASSWGRENSPLHF
size: NA; J: TRBJ2-3; D: TRBD2; V: TRBV6-5; DNA: TGTGCCAGCAGTTTCGGACTAGCGGGAGCTCCAGATACGCAGTATTTT; CDR3: CASSFGLAGAPDTQYF
size: NA; J: TRBJ1-5; D: NA; V: TRBV19; DNA: TGTGCCAGCAAGACTGAGAATAGCAATCAGCCCCAGCATTTT; CDR3: CASKTENSNQPQHF
size: once; J: TRBJ1-1; D: TRBD1; V: TRBV4-1; DNA: TGCGCCAGCACCCAAGGTATTGGACAGGGTAGGTTCAAGACTGAAGCTTTCTTT; CDR3: CASTQGIGQGRFKTEAFF
size: NA; J: TRBJ1-1; D: NA; V: TRBV6-5; DNA: TGTGCCAGCAGTTCGCCTACGAACACTGAAGCTTTCTTT; CDR3: CASSSPTNTEAFF
size: NA; J: TRBJ2-1; D: TRBD2; V: TRBV5-1; DNA: TGCGCCAGCAGCTTGTCAAGCGGGGGGATTTACAATGAGCAGTTCTTC; CDR3: CASSLSSGGIYNEQFF
size: NA; J: TRBJ2-3; D: TRBD2; V: TRBV5-6; DNA: TGTGCCAGCAGCTTATACCTAGCGGGGTCTACAGATACGCAGTATTTT; CDR3: CASSLYLAGSTDTQYF
size: NA; J: TRBJ2-5; D: NA; V: TRBV5-5; DNA: TGTGCCAGCAGCTTGGGTAACCAAGAGACCCAGTACTTC; CDR3: CASSLGNQETQYF
size: NA; J: TRBJ2-1; D: TRBD2; V: TRBV9; DNA: TGTGCCAGCAGCGTCGCCGGGACTAGCGGGGGGTACAATGAGCAGTTCTTC; CDR3: CASSVAGTSGGYNEQFF
size: NA; J: TRBJ2-5; D: NA; V: TRBV3-1/TRBV3-2; DNA: TGTGCCAGCAGCCCTTCAGCGGGAGAGACCCAGTACTTC; CDR3: CASSPSAGETQYF